This T cell receptor (beta chain) was recorded in a study of blood T cell repertoires in COVID-19. Overall study context: Specimens from acute and convalescent COVID-19 originated in the United States, Italy and Spain. T cells, B-cell-depleted T cells, or PBMCs provided the cDNA or gDNA that served as material.

CDR1 and CDR2 from the germline V gene are LNHNV and YYDKDF (reference sequence). This CDR3 region has 13 residues. Trimming took off 3 bases at V and 3 bases at J, with 8 bases between the two ends. In the source study's methods: Amplified reference gene primers provided the basis for estimating nucleated cell counts. TCRdb keeps only in-frame clones here, not all; method: immunoSEQ multiplex PCR. That table is the source of V, J and clone size, and D and trimming were worked out from the DNA. Here the sample spans 300,000 or so clones, around 87% being singletons. This receptor was obtained from a woman aged 45-65 years who had recovered from COVID-19. The rearrangement joins TRBV15 to TRBJ1-2; D is unclear. Sequenced material: peripheral blood. The CDR3 protein is CATSSQDYYGYTF. CDR3 nucleotide sequence: TGTGCCACCAGCAGTCAGGACTACTATGGCTACACCTTC.